Each of the 20 T cell receptor beta chains below was sequenced from the same sample in a study of T cell responses to AZD1222 COVID-19 vaccine. Profiled with immunoSEQ multiplex PCR; TCRdb holds only in-frame clones, not every one. Here the sample spans around 160,000 clones, around 89% being singletons. This material consisted of peripheral blood, taken on day 0 of AZD1222 vaccination. Source of these receptors: an adult in good health.

V gene TRBV24-1 combines with J gene TRBJ1-5, with 7 nucleotides matching TRBD1. CDR3 length: 16 residues. Germline CDR1 and CDR2: KGHDR and SFDVKD. J gave up 0 bases and V 7 bases, and 8 bases lay outside the gene matches. Here the CDR3 DNA reads TGTGCCACCAGCCTAGGGGGACAGTATAGCAATCAGCCCCAGCATTTT. Amino acids: CATSLGGQYSNQPQHF.

This clone is a singleton in its sample. The rearrangement links TRBV2 to TRBJ1-4; D is perhaps TRBD1 (5 bases). The germline V gene has CDR1 SNHLY and CDR2 FYNNEI. V gave up 7 bases and J gave up 8 bases, with 14 bases separating them. There are 13 residues in the CDR3. The CDR3 coding sequence is TGTGCCAGCATCCGGGGCGCGGGGGAAAAACTGTTTTTT. This sequence encodes CASIRGAGEKLFF.

The rearrangement joins TRBV14 to TRBJ1-1; no definite D call. The germline gives CDR1 SGHDN, CDR2 FVKESK. The CDR3 length is 16 residues. Trimming took 0 bases from V and 4 from J, leaving 15 bases between them. The CDR3 sequence: CASSQDPAGYSTEAFF. The CDR3 bases are TGTGCCAGCAGCCAAGATCCCGCCGGTTATAGCACTGAAGCTTTCTTT. The variable domain in full, completed from reference TRBV14 and TRBJ1-1, reads EAGVTQFPSHSVIEKGQTVTLRCDPISGHDNLYWYRRVMGKEIKFLLHFVKESKQDESGMPNNRFLAERTGGTYSTLKVQPAELEDSGVYFCASSQDPAGYSTEAFFGQGTRLTVV.

In the case of this clone: This sample also contains other DNA sequences that code for the same CDR3. The rearrangement links TRBV5-1 to TRBJ1-1; D is uncertain. Germline loops: CDR1 SGHRS, CDR2 YFSETQ. The CDR3 runs to 11 residues. The V and J ends lost 4 bases and 0 bases respectively, with 1 base between them. For the CDR3, the DNA is TGCGCCAGCAGCATGAACACTGAAGCTTTCTTT. This codes for CASSMNTEAFF.

V and J are TRBV5-1 and TRBJ2-2; 7 bases agree with TRBD1. Trimming cost V 2 bases and J 2 bases; bases outside gene matches: 6. CDR3 length: 16 amino acids. The V gene's germline CDR1 is SGHRS and CDR2 YFSETQ. CDR3 loop: CASSLTTGANTGELFF. Written as DNA, the CDR3 is TGCGCCAGCAGCTTAACCACAGGGGCAAACACCGGGGAGCTGTTTTTT. Combining the CDR3 with reference TRBV5-1 and TRBJ2-2 gives the whole variable domain KAGVTQTPRYLIKTRGQQVTLSCSPISGHRSVSWYQQTPGQGLQFLFEYFSETQRNKGNFPGRFSGRQFSNSRSEMNVSTLELGDSALYLCASSLTTGANTGELFFGEGSRLTVL.

The chain recombines TRBV10-1 with TRBJ2-5; D uncertain. V was trimmed by 10 bases and J by 2 bases, leaving 2 bases between them. Germline-derived CDR1 and CDR2 are WNHNN and SYGVQD (reference sequence). This CDR3 region has 9 residues. The CDR3 sequence: CAMQETQYF. The CDR3, as DNA: TGCGCCATGCAAGAGACCCAGTACTTC.

The chain joins TRBV11-2 to TRBJ1-2; tentative D call: TRBD1 (5 bases). Germline-derived CDR1 and CDR2 are SGHAT and FQNNGV. V lost 3 bases to trimming and J lost 6 bases, with 11 bases between them. CDR3 length equals 13 residues. CDR3 DNA sequence: TGTGCCAGCAGCTTCTGGGGAGGGGATGGCTACACCTTC. Its translation: CASSFWGGDGYTF.

The chain combines TRBV30 with TRBJ2-7; D is perhaps TRBD2 (6 bases). Deletions cut 0 bases from V and 7 bases from J, with 13 bases between. The germline gives CDR1 GTSNPN, CDR2 SVGIG (reference sequence). The CDR3 sequence is 13 residues long. The CDR3 spells CAWSVNSGDEQYF. DNA of the CDR3: TGTGCCTGGAGTGTAAATAGCGGCGATGAGCAGTACTTC.

The sample holds one count of this clone. The genes are TRBV25-1 and TRBJ1-2; D may be TRBD1 (5 bases). The CDR3 is 14 residues long. Germline CDR1 and CDR2: MGHDK and SYGVNS. V lost 6 bases to trimming and J lost 5 bases, with 16 bases between them. The CDR3 nucleotides are TGTGCCAGCAGCCCAAGGCGGGGCTCTTATGGCTACACCTTC. This gives the protein CASSPRRGSYGYTF.

A single count supports this clone. V gene TRBV18 combines with J gene TRBJ1-1; D gene ambiguous. This CDR3 is built from 14 residues. CDR1 and CDR2 from the germline V gene are KGHSH and LQKENI. The V end was cut by 2 bases, the J end by 5 bases, with 12 bases between. CDR3: CASSPTQVLTEAFF. For the CDR3, the DNA is TGTGCCAGCTCACCAACTCAGGTCCTGACTGAAGCTTTCTTT.

As regards this clone: One end of the junction does not line up with germline, which may come from a read error. This chain uses TRBV3-1 (or the pseudogene TRBV3-2) with TRBJ2-7, with 10 bases that match TRBD2. This CDR3 contains 12 residues. Germline lookup yields CDR1 LGHDT and CDR2 YNNKEL (reference sequence). CDR3: CASSLRTSGVNF. DNA for the CDR3: TGTGCCAGCAGTCTTCGCACTAGCGGGGTGAACTTC.

This chain uses TRBV6-5 with TRBJ2-1; a weak D match, TRBD1 (6 bases). Germline V gives CDR1 MNHEY, CDR2 SVGAGI. The CDR3 extends over 15 amino acids. Trimming took 7 bases from V and 0 from J, leaving 13 bases between them. The DNA of the CDR3 is TGTGCCAGCACCCTTGGGGGCCACTCCTACAATGAGCAGTTCTTC. Translating it yields CASTLGGHSYNEQFF.

The J gene is TRBJ1-5, the V gene TRBV6-6; D remains ambiguous. Per the germline V gene, CDR1 is MNHNY and CDR2 is SVGAGI (reference sequence). The CDR3 is 15 amino acids. V lost 9 bases and J lost 6, with 21 bases in between. CDR3 coding DNA: TGTGCCAGTACAGAAGAGCGGAGGGCAGGTCAGCCCCAGCATTTT. This encodes CASTEERRAGQPQHF.

This clone was seen only once. The rearrangement links TRBV4-3 to TRBJ2-7; 7 bases line up with TRBD1. Germline V gene data show CDR1 as LGHNA and CDR2 as YSLEER. There are 15 residues in the CDR3. J was trimmed by 2 bases and V by 4 bases; bases with no gene match: 8. Written as DNA, the CDR3 is TGCGCCAGCAGCCCGGCTGGGACAGCCCCCTACGAGCAGTACTTC. Translated, it gives CASSPAGTAPYEQYF.

The V gene is TRBV24-1, the J gene TRBJ1-2, with D tentatively TRBD1 (5 bases). Deletions cut 3 bases from V and 5 bases from J, with 21 bases between. CDR1 and CDR2 from the germline V gene are KGHDR and SFDVKD. The CDR3 length is 17 residues. The CDR3 sequence is CATSDNKGSYGRYGYTF. CDR3 nucleotide sequence: TGTGCCACCAGTGATAATAAGGGGAGCTACGGAAGGTATGGCTACACCTTC.

The rearrangement uses TRBV12-3 or TRBV12-4 and TRBJ1-2; weak D call: TRBD1 (6 bases). This CDR3 is 12 amino acids long. With 2 bases removed from V and 8 bases from J, the gap between germline ends came to 9 bases. CDR3 in amino acids: CASSLSGAGYTF. In DNA, the CDR3 is TGTGCCAGCAGTTTATCAGGGGCAGGCTACACCTTC.

The CDR3 sequence: CASSPPGGPTSLNEKLFF. The CDR3 region has the DNA TGTGCCAGCTCACCACCGGGAGGACCGACGAGTCTCAATGAAAAACTGTTTTTT. V usage is TRBV18 and J usage is TRBJ1-4; D unclear. V was pared by 0 bases and J by 5 bases, with 19 bases between. In germline, CDR1 is KGHSH, CDR2 LQKENI. This CDR3 region has 18 residues.

The rearrangement joins TRBV7-2 to TRBJ2-4; 7 nucleotides agree with TRBD2. The CDR3 extends over 15 amino acids. CDR1 and CDR2 from the germline V gene are SGHTA and FQGNSA. V lost 5 bases to trimming and J lost 4 bases; unmatched junction nucleotides: 8. This CDR3 is CASSGGGGVKNIQYF. CDR3 bases: TGTGCCAGCAGCGGGGGGGGAGGAGTTAAAAACATTCAGTACTTC. The full variable domain, with the rest looked up from reference TRBV7-2 and TRBJ2-4, is GAGVSQSPSNKVTEKGKDVELRCDPISGHTALYWYRQSLGQGLEFLIYFQGNSAPDKSGLPSDRFSAERTGGSVSTLTIQRTQQEDSAVYLCASSGGGGVKNIQYFGAGTRLSVL.

The sample holds one count of this clone. The chain uses TRBV18 and TRBJ2-1, with D possibly matching TRBD1 (7 bases). Germline V gene lookup returns CDR1 KGHSH and CDR2 LQKENI. CDR3 size: 18 residues. Trimming took 3 bases from V and 0 from J, leaving 18 bases between them. CDR3 nucleotides: TGTGCCAGCTCACCCGGGGGCCCGAACAGGGGCTCCTACAATGAGCAGTTCTTC. Amino acid sequence: CASSPGGPNRGSYNEQFF. Filled out from reference TRBV18 and TRBJ2-1, the complete variable domain reads NAGVMQNPRHLVRRRGQEARLRCSPMKGHSHVYWYRQLPEEGLKFMVYLQKENIIDESGMPKERFSAEFPKEGPSILRIQQVVRGDSAAYFCASSPGGPNRGSYNEQFFGPGTRLTVL.

The rearrangement uses TRBV28 and TRBJ1-2, with 10 bases lining up with TRBD1. Unmatched junction bases numbered 4, after V lost 5 bases and J lost 4 bases. The CDR3 sequence is 14 residues long. Germline V CDR1 and CDR2: MDHEN, SYDVKM. The CDR3 DNA follows: TGTGCCAGCAGTACCGGACAGGGGGTCTATGGCTACACCTTC. Amino acids: CASSTGQGVYGYTF.